The rows below give T cell receptor beta chains drawn from one sample of a study of cytomegalovirus exposure and HLA in healthy donors. Profiled with immunoSEQ multiplex PCR; TCRdb holds only in-frame clones, not every one. The table includes approximately 65,000 clones, around 97% detected once. Sequencing input: PBMCs. The receptors shown here come from a man aged 18 to 29 in good health and CMV-seronegative. CDR3s include the opening cysteine and the closing phenylalanine or tryptophan. Fields, in order: D gene, J gene, clone size, V gene, CDR3 DNA, CDR3 protein. D genes are given only for firm matches. Clone size is shown for a subset of rows, as once, few, many or a class of expanded clone.

>TRBD1|TRBJ2-5|NA|TRBV30
TGTGCCTGGAGCAGGGGGTCCAGGGAGACCCAGTACTTC
CAWSRGSRETQYF
>NA|TRBJ1-4|NA|TRBV5-1
TGCGCCAGCAGCTTATCGCGAGGGAATGAAAAACTGTTTTTT
CASSLSRGNEKLFF
>TRBD1|TRBJ2-5|NA|TRBV4-1
TGCGCCAGCAGCCTCGGGACAGGAAAAGAGACCCAGTACTTC
CASSLGTGKETQYF
>NA|TRBJ2-1|NA|TRBV21-1
TGTGCCAGCAGCAAAGATAAAGGACAGGATGCCTACAATGAGCAGTTCTTC
CASSKDKGQDAYNEQFF
>TRBD1|TRBJ1-3|NA|TRBV4-1
TGCGCCAGCAGCCAAGGTACAGGGGGAGGAAACACCATATATTTT
CASSQGTGGGNTIYF
>NA|TRBJ1-3|NA|TRBV7-9
TGTGCCAGCAGTATCCGGGAACAGTCTGGAAACACCATATATTTT
CASSIREQSGNTIYF
>NA|TRBJ2-7|NA|TRBV2
TGTGCCACCCGATTTGGTGCGATCTCCTACGAGCAGTACTTC
CATRFGAISYEQYF
>TRBD2|TRBJ2-1|NA|TRBV6-4
TGTGCCAGCAGCCTAACTAGCGGGAGTTCCGATGAGCAGTTCTTC
CASSLTSGSSDEQFF
>NA|TRBJ2-7|once|TRBV11-3
TGTGCCAGCAGTACAAGGGGCTATACCTACGAGCAGTACTTC
CASSTRGYTYEQYF
>TRBD1|TRBJ1-5|NA|TRBV28
TGTGCCAGCAGTTTCAGCATTGGGGGACAGACATATAGCAATCAGCCCCAGCATTTT
CASSFSIGGQTYSNQPQHF
>NA|TRBJ2-1|NA|TRBV5-1
TGCGCCAGCAGCTTTGGTAGGAGTAGCTCCTACAATGAGCAGTTCTTC
CASSFGRSSSYNEQFF
>TRBD1|TRBJ1-4|once|TRBV19
TGTGCCAGTAGAAGAACAGGGGTCACCGATGAAAAACTGTTTTTT
CASRRTGVTDEKLFF
>TRBD1|TRBJ1-5|NA|TRBV12-5
TGTGCTAGTGGTCAAGGACAGGGGGCTACTAGCAATCAGCCCCAGCATTTT
CASGQGQGATSNQPQHF
>NA|TRBJ2-3|NA|TRBV6-1
TGTGCCAGCAGGGTAGCGGCGAGCACAGATACGCAGTATTTT
CASRVAASTDTQYF
>NA|TRBJ1-1|NA|TRBV6-5
TGTGCCAGCAGTTACGGGCAGCAGAACACTGAAGCTTTCTTT
CASSYGQQNTEAFF
>NA|TRBJ1-1|NA|TRBV25-1
TGTGCCAGCAGTGACAGGGGGAACACTGAAGCTTTCTTT
CASSDRGNTEAFF
>TRBD1|TRBJ1-2|NA|TRBV6-5
TGTGCCAGCAGTCTGGACAGGGAAAACTATGGCTACACCTTC
CASSLDRENYGYTF
>TRBD1|TRBJ1-1|once|TRBV18
TGTGCCAGCTCACCCGAGACAGGGGGCGCTTCTGACACTGAAGCTTTCTTT
CASSPETGGASDTEAFF
>NA|TRBJ1-3|NA|TRBV18
TGTGCCAGCGCCACGCGGAACACCATATATTTT
CASATRNTIYF
>NA|TRBJ2-7|NA|TRBV5-6
TGTGCCAGCACTGGGGGGGGGCTGGAGCAGTACTTC
CASTGGGLEQYF
>NA|TRBJ2-5|NA|TRBV5-4
TGTGCCAGCAGCTTGAAAGGTTCGGGGACCCAGTACTTC
CASSLKGSGTQYF
>NA|TRBJ2-1|once|TRBV7-9
TGTGCCAGCAGGCCGCCCTTAGACTATAGCTCCTACAATGAGCAGTTCTTC
CASRPPLDYSSYNEQFF
>TRBD2|TRBJ2-7|NA|TRBV13
TGTGCCAGCAGCTTCGGGACTAGCGGGAGCGAGATCTACGAGCAGTACTTC
CASSFGTSGSEIYEQYF
>NA|TRBJ2-7|NA|TRBV27
TGTGCCAGCAGTTTTACAGGTAGCCTGGGGTACGAGCAGTACTTC
CASSFTGSLGYEQYF
>TRBD1|TRBJ1-4|NA|TRBV5-4
TGTGCCAGCAGCTTAGAGAGCGGGACAGGGAATGAAAAACTGTTTTTT
CASSLESGTGNEKLFF
>TRBD1|TRBJ1-2|once|TRBV29-1
TGCAGCGGATCGACAGGGCCAAATTATGGCTACACCTTC
CSGSTGPNYGYTF
>TRBD1|TRBJ1-6|few|TRBV19
TGTGCCAGTAGTCCCCTGACAGGGAACTCACCCCTCCACTTT
CASSPLTGNSPLHF
>NA|TRBJ1-1|NA|TRBV2
TGTGCCAGCAGTGAATCGACAGTGAACACTGAAGCTTTCTTT
CASSESTVNTEAFF
>NA|TRBJ1-5|NA|TRBV20-1
TGCAGTGCTAGTGCGGGCCAGCCCCAGCATTTT
CSASAGQPQHF
>TRBD1|TRBJ1-1|NA|TRBV5-8
TGTGCCAGCAGCTTGACAGGGGGGTTGAACACTGAAGCTTTCTTT
CASSLTGGLNTEAFF
>TRBD1|TRBJ1-2|once|TRBV18
TGTGCCAGCTCACCCGGGACAGCAGATATAGTCTATGGCTACACCTTC
CASSPGTADIVYGYTF
>TRBD1|TRBJ2-5|NA|TRBV2
TGTGCCAGCAGTCAGGAGGACAGGGGCCATTGGTACTTC
CASSQEDRGHWYF
>NA|TRBJ2-4|NA|TRBV27
TGTGCCAGCAGTTTATCGGGGGCATCCTCCTCCCTTAACATTCAGTACTTC
CASSLSGASSSLNIQYF
>NA|TRBJ1-1|NA|TRBV29-1
TGCAGCGTAACTGGATACAGGGAGAACACTGAAGCTTTCTTT
CSVTGYRENTEAFF
>TRBD2|TRBJ2-1|NA|TRBV6-1
TGTGCCAGCAGTACAACTAGCGGGAGGGCCGGTGAGCAGTTCTTC
CASSTTSGRAGEQFF
>TRBD1|TRBJ2-7|NA|TRBV6-6
TGTGCCAGCAGTTACGGGGGACAGGGCGAGGCCTACGAGCAGTACTTC
CASSYGGQGEAYEQYF
>TRBD1|TRBJ2-7|NA|TRBV11-2
TGTGCCAGCAGCTCGGGACAGGGTTTGAAGCAGTACTTC
CASSSGQGLKQYF
>TRBD1|TRBJ1-1|NA|TRBV30
TGTGCCTGGAGTACGGGGACAGGTTGGGGCGGGACTGAAGCTTTCTTT
CAWSTGTGWGGTEAFF
>NA|TRBJ1-2|NA|TRBV4-1
TGCGCCAGCAGCCAAGCCTCAGGGAAGGGCTACACCTTC
CASSQASGKGYTF
>NA|TRBJ1-2|NA|TRBV2
TGTGCCAGCAGGACGACAAACGATTATGGCTACACCTTC
CASRTTNDYGYTF
>TRBD1|TRBJ1-1|NA|TRBV7-2
TGTGCCACCTCCGGACAGGGGGCAAAGTATACTGAAGCTTTCTTT
CATSGQGAKYTEAFF
>NA|TRBJ2-4|NA|TRBV23-1
TGCGCCAGCAGTCCGAATGGACCGGGACAAGTAGCCAAAAACATTCAGTACTTC
CASSPNGPGQVAKNIQYF